The rows below give T cell receptor beta chains drawn from one sample of a study of CD8+ T cells in alopecia areata. Repertoires were generated with immunoSEQ multiplex PCR, while TCRdb's copy carries only in-frame clones and drops some. The sample has roughly 220,000 clones; roughly three fifths are singletons. This sample comprised CD4+ T cells sorted from blood, obtained at approximately week 42, from a patient treated with tofacitinib. These receptors were taken from a human donor with alopecia areata. Both conserved end residues are part of each CDR3. D genes are given only for firm matches. Rows give clone size only sometimes, using once, few, many, or a class for an expanded clone.

d_call: TRBD1
v_call: TRBV29-1
clone_size: .
j_call: TRBJ1-1
cdr3_nt: TGCAGCGCGGGGACAGGGGGGAACACTGAAGCTTTCTTT
cdr3_aa: CSAGTGGNTEAFF

d_call: .
v_call: TRBV6-5
clone_size: .
j_call: TRBJ1-2
cdr3_nt: TGTGCCACCACCCCGAAGGGTTATCTAAGGTACACCTTC
cdr3_aa: CATTPKGYLRYTF

d_call: .
v_call: TRBV4-3
clone_size: .
j_call: TRBJ1-1
cdr3_nt: TGCGCCAGCAGCCAAGATATTCGGAACACTGAAGCTTTCTTT
cdr3_aa: CASSQDIRNTEAFF

d_call: .
v_call: TRBV2
clone_size: once
j_call: TRBJ2-2
cdr3_nt: TGTGCCAGCGGGATTAGGGGGGCCGAGGAGCTGTTTTTT
cdr3_aa: CASGIRGAEELFF

d_call: TRBD1
v_call: TRBV11-1
clone_size: .
j_call: TRBJ1-1
cdr3_nt: TGTGCCAGCAGCTTGACAGGGCCGGGGCCTGAAGCTTTCTTT
cdr3_aa: CASSLTGPGPEAFF

d_call: .
v_call: TRBV27
clone_size: .
j_call: TRBJ2-2
cdr3_nt: TGTGCCAGCAGTAGGGTCGCAGGGGATACCGGGGAGCTGTTTTTT
cdr3_aa: CASSRVAGDTGELFF

d_call: .
v_call: TRBV2
clone_size: .
j_call: TRBJ2-5
cdr3_nt: TGTGCCAGCATGTTGGGAGTCCTAGAGACCCAGTACTTC
cdr3_aa: CASMLGVLETQYF

d_call: .
v_call: TRBV27
clone_size: .
j_call: TRBJ1-6
cdr3_nt: TGTGCCAGTATGCTAGATCCGTCAGCACCCCTCCACTTT
cdr3_aa: CASMLDPSAPLHF

d_call: .
v_call: TRBV6-1
clone_size: .
j_call: TRBJ2-7
cdr3_nt: TGTGCCAGCAAGCTAGCGCCCTACGAGCAGTACTTC
cdr3_aa: CASKLAPYEQYF

d_call: .
v_call: TRBV29-1
clone_size: .
j_call: TRBJ2-3
cdr3_nt: TGCAGCGGTGACGGGGGCCCTACAGATACGCAGTATTTT
cdr3_aa: CSGDGGPTDTQYF

d_call: TRBD1
v_call: TRBV5-1
clone_size: .
j_call: TRBJ1-1
cdr3_nt: TGCGCCAGCAGTGTGGACAGGGAAAAAGCTGAAGCTTTCTTT
cdr3_aa: CASSVDREKAEAFF

d_call: .
v_call: TRBV7-9
clone_size: .
j_call: TRBJ1-1
cdr3_nt: TGTGCCAGCAGCACTTTTTGGGGTAGTAGCACTGAAGCTTTCTTT
cdr3_aa: CASSTFWGSSTEAFF

d_call: .
v_call: TRBV7-9
clone_size: .
j_call: TRBJ2-1
cdr3_nt: TGTGCCAGCCAGGGGGGTGAATCCTACAATGAGCAGTTCTTC
cdr3_aa: CASQGGESYNEQFF

d_call: .
v_call: TRBV29-1
clone_size: .
j_call: TRBJ1-5
cdr3_nt: TGCAGCGTTGAGGAACCCGGTCAGCCCCAGCATTTT
cdr3_aa: CSVEEPGQPQHF